Presented here are 6 T cell receptor beta chains from one specimen sequenced in a study of cytomegalovirus exposure and HLA in healthy donors. In the PCR, 60 Vbeta and 13 Jbeta primers were used. Sequencing was performed with immunoSEQ multiplex PCR; in TCRdb, only in-frame clones are kept and a portion is missing. The sample contains 210,000 or so clones, just over 75% of which appear only once. The sample taken for sequencing was PBMCs. The receptors here all came from a man aged 18 to 29 in good health and CMV-seronegative.

V is TRBV13 and J is TRBJ1-4; TRBD1 is a possible D gene (5 bases). The length of the CDR3 is 15 residues. The ends were cut back, 5 bases at V and 4 bases at J, with 14 bases in the middle. The germline V gene encodes CDR1 PRHDT and CDR2 FYEKMQ (reference sequence). The chain's CDR3 is CASSHRQTVNEKLFF. DNA for the CDR3: TGTGCCAGCAGCCACAGACAGACAGTTAATGAAAAACTGTTTTTT.

This chain uses TRBV19 with TRBJ1-2, with TRBD1 identical over 8 bases. V gave up 5 bases and J gave up 2 bases; unmatched junction bases: 7. Germline values: CDR1 LNHDA, CDR2 SQIVND (reference sequence). CDR3 length: 15 residues. The CDR3 protein is CASSAPGGANYGYTF. In nucleotides, the CDR3 is TGTGCCAGTAGTGCTCCAGGGGGCGCGAACTATGGCTACACCTTC.

The DNA of the CDR3 is TGTGCCAGCACCCTTGGACAGGGTTTATCCTACGAGCAGTACTTC. It codes for CASTLGQGLSYEQYF. This chain uses TRBV7-9 with TRBJ2-7; 8 nucleotides agree with TRBD1. V lost 7 bases, J lost 1 base, and 9 bases stayed unmatched. Germline loops: CDR1 SEHNR, CDR2 FQNEAQ (reference sequence). This CDR3 is 15 amino acids long.

V usage is TRBV5-1 and J usage is TRBJ2-7; 7 nucleotides match TRBD1. The CDR3 sequence is 16 residues long. Germline loops: CDR1 SGHRS, CDR2 YFSETQ. V was pared by 4 bases and J by 6 bases, with 16 bases of the junction left unmatched. In DNA, the CDR3 is TGCGCCAGCAGCCAAGGACAGGTGTCGGGAATCAGCGAGCAGTACTTC. Translating it yields CASSQGQVSGISEQYF.

The chain has TRBV5-1 and TRBJ2-3; TRBD1 is a possible D gene (5 bases). The CDR3 length is 15 residues. V was shortened by 2 bases and J by 6 bases, with 16 bases between the two germline ends. Germline CDR1 and CDR2: SGHRS and YFSETQ. This CDR3 is CASSFVDAPGDTQYF. The CDR3, as DNA: TGCGCCAGCAGCTTCGTGGATGCCCCAGGGGATACGCAGTATTTT. Variable domain in full (rest from reference TRBV5-1 and TRBJ2-3): KAGVTQTPRYLIKTRGQQVTLSCSPISGHRSVSWYQQTPGQGLQFLFEYFSETQRNKGNFPGRFSGRQFSNSRSEMNVSTLELGDSALYLCASSFVDAPGDTQYFGPGTRLTVL.

The chain recombines TRBV9 with TRBJ2-7, with D perhaps matching TRBD2 (7 bases). The germline V and J ends were trimmed by 3 bases and 3 bases, with 16 bases remaining between them. CDR3 length: 15 amino acids. The germline gives CDR1 SGDLS, CDR2 YYNGEE. For the CDR3, the DNA is TGTGCCAGCAGCGCTGGGGGGGGGCCTGGCTACGAGCAGTACTTC. As protein: CASSAGGGPGYEQYF.